The clone carrying this T cell receptor beta chain has just a few counts. What it recognizes is unknown. These data originate in a study of blood T cells in healthy people across ages. Per sample, no less than 5 micrograms of total RNA were extracted. Study outcomes and limitations: CMV infection status of these donors was not known.

A J-beta primer mix and a sample-barcoded 5' primer were used in a second PCR of roughly 7 to 12 cycles. A template-switch adaptor with 12 random nucleotides tagged each cDNA molecule. Each CDR3 protein gets one entry after TCRdb re-called the 5' RACE reads with MiXCR. The sample includes around 940,000 distinct CDR3 sequences, around 54% of them seen just once. This receptor was obtained from an older woman in good health. Sequencing was carried out using blood.

CDR3 sequence reads: CSASWEQFF. In DNA, the CDR3 is TGCAGTGCTAGTTGGGAGCAGTTCTTC. This chain connects TRBV20-1 to TRBJ2-1; D is undetermined. Germline CDR1 reads DFQATT; CDR2 reads SNEGSKA (reference sequence). V lost 3 bases to trimming and J lost 10 bases, with 4 bases between them. The CDR3 length is 9 residues.